This TCR beta chain appears in the sequencing data of a study of T cells after yellow fever vaccination. General observations from the study: Contamination of FACS-sorted repertoires by abundant clonotypes from the bulk population could occur. Peaking faster, on day 5 versus 15, the secondary response was nonetheless weaker. Reappearance after the booster was seen for most primary-vaccination clones, at around 95% CD4 and around 90% CD8.

V lost 1 base and J 6 bases, leaving 12 bases between the germline ends. This CDR3 is 14 amino acids long. Per germline, CDR1 SEHNR and CDR2 FQNEAQ (reference sequence). This clonotype has a handful of counts. Its specificity is not known. TCRdb called the 5' RACE reads again in MiXCR, with one record for every CDR3 protein. The sample gives approximately 160,000 distinct CDR3 sequences, about a tenth of which show up once; around 35% is in the top ten. The clonotype originates from a man aged 18 to 29 who received the YFV17D yellow fever vaccine. J is TRBJ1-2 and V is TRBV7-9, with a weak D call TRBD1 (5 bases). The sequencing here drew on CD8+ T cells sorted from PBMCs, taken 45 days after the yellow fever booster vaccination. The CDR3 coding sequence is TGTGCCAGCAGCTTAGATCCAGGGACCCATGGCTACACCTTC. Translated, it gives CASSLDPGTHGYTF. Full variable domain (rest looked up from reference TRBV7-9 and TRBJ1-2): DTGVSQNPRHKITKRGQNVTFRCDPISEHNRLYWYRQTLGQGPEFLTYFQNEAQLEKSRLLSDRFSAERPKGSFSTLEIQRTEQGDSAMYLCASSLDPGTHGYTFGSGTRLTVV.